The rows below give T cell receptor beta chains drawn from one sample of a study of blood T cell repertoires in COVID-19. Method: immunoSEQ multiplex PCR; TCRdb's copy keeps in-frame clones and lacks some. The repertoire has some 300,000 clones, more than 90% of them found once; the top ten carry 3% to 5%. Input material: PBMCs or T cells enriched from blood (not recorded which). Receptors were obtained from a woman younger than 45 who had been exposed to COVID-19. CDR3s leave out the opening cysteine and the closing phenylalanine or tryptophan.

TRBJ2-3 TRBV11-2 ASSGRGGTDTQY
TRBJ2-5 TRBV6-5 ASSYTGQETQY
TRBJ1-6 TRBV15 ATSPDGQVNSPLH
TRBJ2-7 TRBV19 ASSPQVSYEQY
TRBJ2-5 TRBV12-5 ASGLVLGTETQY
TRBJ1-1 TRBV10-3 AISGGGGDTEAF
TRBJ2-7 TRBV28 ASSFQGEASEQY
TRBJ1-5 TRBV5-1 ASSLESGGNQPQH
TRBJ2-3 TRBV3-1/TRBV3-2 ASSPHRGGRTDTQY
TRBJ2-6 TRBV3-1/TRBV3-2 ASSQDYPPGANVLT
TRBJ2-3 TRBV11-3 ASSLGRGQGTDTQY
TRBJ2-5 TRBV11-3 ASSLGRGGFQETQY
TRBJ2-3 TRBV30 AWSVQEGQGSDTQY
TRBJ2-5 TRBV7-9 ASSLPSGGDKETQY
TRBJ2-2 TRBV5-4 ASSLASRGGGELF
TRBJ1-1 TRBV5-4 ASSFVGSQNTEAF
TRBJ1-1 TRBV11-1 ASTSTLGRGNTEAF
TRBJ2-2 TRBV7-8 ASSPRTGNTGELF
TRBJ1-1 TRBV2 ASSAREYEKAF
TRBJ2-4 TRBV4-1 ASSQDPGQLLAKNIQY
TRBJ1-2 TRBV5-5 ASSLRLGGYT
TRBJ2-1 TRBV7-3 ASSFTSGGINEQF
TRBJ2-4 TRBV21-1 ASSKRLQPSKNIQY
TRBJ1-2 TRBV9 ASSVGFATVGYT
TRBJ2-7 TRBV5-1 ASSAGRGPSGYEQY
TRBJ1-2 TRBV7-2 ASSPDRGYGYT
TRBJ1-5 TRBV10-3 AISEPGHYNQPQH
TRBJ1-1 TRBV7-8 ASRSGQSMNTEAF
TRBJ1-1 TRBV3-1/TRBV3-2 ASSQVLTGRTEAF